This is a list of T cell receptor beta chains from one sample in a study of T cell clones after liver transplantation. Sequenced by immunoSEQ multiplex PCR; TCRdb stores in-frame clones only, minus some. The sample consists of approximately 51,000 clones, about 67% of them appearing once. The material sequenced was CD4+ T cells from blood, taken about 56 months after liver transplant. The source is a human patient who received a liver transplant. Some T cells may have come from the graft donor. Each CDR3 is given with its conserved first and last residue. The order of the fields is V gene, D gene, J gene, clone size, CDR3 DNA, CDR3 protein. D genes are given only for firm matches. Clone size, where shown, is once, few, many, or a class for clones that have expanded.

TRBV7-8,TRBD1,TRBJ2-3,-,TGTGCCAGCGGGCCAGGGGGCGGCACGCAGTATTTT,CASGPGGGTQYF
TRBV29-1,TRBD1,TRBJ1-1,-,TGCAGCGCTCTACAGGGGGCTCGGACTGAAGCTTTCTTT,CSALQGARTEAFF
TRBV28,-,TRBJ2-7,-,TGTGCCAGCGGATCCGACAGGCTGCCCTACGAGCAGTACTTC,CASGSDRLPYEQYF
TRBV11-2,-,TRBJ1-6,-,TGTGCCAGCAGCCCTATAGAGGGGCGATTAACCCTCCACTTT,CASSPIEGRLTLHF
TRBV5-1,-,TRBJ1-5,few,TGCGCCAGCAGCCCCCGGGACGGTTATAGCAATCAGCCCCAGCATTTT,CASSPRDGYSNQPQHF
TRBV4-1,TRBD1,TRBJ1-1,-,TGCGCCAGCAGTCGACAGGGGACGAACACTGAAGCTTTCTTT,CASSRQGTNTEAFF
TRBV6-4,-,TRBJ2-1,-,TGTGCCAGCAGTGTGATGGTAGGATCCTACAATGAGCAGTTCTTC,CASSVMVGSYNEQFF
TRBV4-2,-,TRBJ2-3,-,TGTGCCAGCAGCCAAGAATTCGTCCCCGGAGATACGCAGTATTTT,CASSQEFVPGDTQYF
TRBV6-5,-,TRBJ2-1,-,TGTGCCAGCAGTCCTGGGTCCTGGGGTGGTGAGCAGTTCTTC,CASSPGSWGGEQFF
TRBV7-3,-,TRBJ1-6,-,TGTGCCAGCAGCTTAATGGGGAGAGATAATTCACCCCTCCACTTT,CASSLMGRDNSPLHF